These T cell receptor beta chains were read from a single sample in a study of CD8+CD57+ T cells in acquired aplastic anemia. TCRdb recomputed calls from the reads with MiXCR, one row per CDR3 protein. The sample consists of some 210,000 distinct CDR3 sequences, over 60% of them appearing once. Sequenced: sorted CD4+, CD8+, or CD8+CD57+ T cells (not recorded which) from PBMCs. The receptor source for this set is a human donor in good health. Each CDR3 is given with its conserved first and last residue.

j_call v_call cdr3_aa
TRBJ1-3 TRBV10-3 CAISGDGSGNTIYF
TRBJ1-2 TRBV5-1 CASSLDRGALNYGYTF
TRBJ1-1 TRBV29-1 CSVVIMGAEAFF
TRBJ1-1 TRBV9 CASSLRTGGKAFF
TRBJ1-5 TRBV6-2/TRBV6-3 CASSYEWGAGNQPQHF
TRBJ2-5 TRBV25-1 CASSEGGTAQETQYF
TRBJ2-4 TRBV7-2 CASSLVGQEGNIQYF
TRBJ2-7 TRBV19 CASSIPGTASYEQYF
TRBJ1-1 TRBV19 CASSWGTENTEAFF
TRBJ2-3 TRBV7-3 CASSFRVAGPGDTQYF
TRBJ1-6 TRBV15 CATSRSKTGEGDSPLHF
TRBJ1-1 TRBV11-1 CASSLVRVTEAFF
TRBJ1-6 TRBV24-1 CATRRGDSYEQYF
TRBJ1-1 TRBV4-1 CASSYRQGNTEAFF
TRBJ1-6 TRBV10-3 CAISPGQDNSPLHF
TRBJ2-3 TRBV20-1 CSARESLATDTQYF
TRBJ2-6 TRBV19 CASQVGASGANVLTF
TRBJ1-3 TRBV4-1 CASSVTGNTIYF
TRBJ2-7 TRBV4-1 CASSPTRNPTYEQYF
TRBJ2-2 TRBV4-2 CASSQVDRDSGELFF